This entry lists 8 T cell receptor beta chains sequenced from one sample in a study of shared clonotypes between healthy human individuals. TCRdb's copy holds only in-frame clones and misses some; the assay was immunoSEQ multiplex PCR. The sample carries 330,000 or so clones, less than 85% recorded once. What was sequenced was memory CD4+ T cells sorted from blood. Subset noted: CD45RA-negative fraction. Receptors were obtained from a man aged 25-40 years in good health.

This clone was found once. The chain is built from TRBV10-3 and TRBJ2-7, with TRBD2 identical over 8 bases. CDR1 is ENHRY, CDR2 SYGVKD, per germline. V lost 11 bases, J lost 7 bases, and 16 bases stayed unmatched. The CDR3 runs to 14 residues. CDR3 DNA: TGTGCCTTGGCGGGGGGTAGCGGGATGGGAGAGCAGTACTTC. Its protein product is CALAGGSGMGEQYF.

The chain is built from TRBV21-1 and TRBJ2-7; the tabulated D call, TRBD2, remains unverified against the DNA. TRBV21-1 corresponds to a pseudogene. This CDR3 has 15 residues. The CDR3 sequence: CASPLILAGYYEQYF. In nucleotides, the CDR3 is TGTGCCAGCCCCCTTATCCTAGCGGGATACTACGAGCAGTACTTC.

This sequence joins TRBV7-8 and TRBJ2-5, with unresolved D. With 4 bases removed from V and 4 bases from J, the gap between germline ends came to 13 bases. The CDR3 spans 14 residues. The germline V gene encodes CDR1 SGHVS and CDR2 FQNEAQ. CDR3 DNA sequence: TGTGCCAGCAGCTCAACCCTAGGGCCAGAGACCCAGTACTTC. This translates into CASSSTLGPETQYF.

This clone has only one observation. This chain joins TRBV9 and TRBJ2-1; weak D call: TRBD1 (5 bases). The CDR3 loop spans 15 amino acids. V lost 4 bases and J 0 bases, leaving 11 bases between the germline ends. The germline V gene encodes CDR1 SGDLS and CDR2 YYNGEE. For the CDR3, the DNA is TGTGCCAGCAGCCTGGGGCTGGACTCCTACAATGAGCAGTTCTTC. Protein: CASSLGLDSYNEQFF.

This chain uses TRBV28 with TRBJ2-3; D is unclear. The V end lost 2 bases, the J end lost 0 bases, and 9 bases lay between the germline ends. Per germline, CDR1 MDHEN and CDR2 SYDVKM. CDR3 length: 15 residues. CDR3 amino acids: CASSLGDTSTDTQYF. CDR3 DNA: TGTGCCAGCAGTTTAGGTGACACAAGCACAGATACGCAGTATTTT.

The CDR3 DNA is TGTGCCAGCTCACCAGTCGAGGGTCCGACTGGAAACACCATATATTTT. Translated: CASSPVEGPTGNTIYF. The rearrangement uses TRBV18 and TRBJ1-3, with unresolved D. V lost 2 bases to trimming and J lost 2 bases, with 13 bases between them. CDR1 is KGHSH and CDR2 is LQKENI in the germline V gene. CDR3 size: 16 residues.

V usage is TRBV5-4 and J usage is TRBJ2-1; 13 bases are shared with TRBD2. Germline V CDR1 and CDR2: SGHNT, YYREEE (reference sequence). The CDR3 is 15 residues long. With 6 bases clipped from V and 7 bases from J, the junction kept 7 bases outside the gene matches. CDR3 sequence (DNA): TGTGCCAGCAAACTAGCGGGAGGGACGAAGAATGAGCAGTTCTTC. Its translation: CASKLAGGTKNEQFF. Using reference TRBV5-4 and TRBJ2-1 for the parts outside the CDR3, the full variable domain is ETGVTQSPTHLIKTRGQQVTLRCSSQSGHNTVSWYQQALGQGPQFIFQYYREEENGRGNFPPRFSGLQFPNYSSELNVNALELDDSALYLCASKLAGGTKNEQFFGPGTRLTVL.

This chain joins TRBV11-2 and TRBJ2-1; D gene uncertain. The CDR3 loop spans 12 amino acids. Trimming cost V 7 bases and J 5 bases, with 9 bases left between them. Germline V gene lookup returns CDR1 SGHAT and CDR2 FQNNGV. CDR3 residues: CASTRTNNEQFF. The CDR3 DNA is TGTGCCAGCACCCGGACCAACAATGAGCAGTTCTTC.